The rows below give T cell receptor beta chains drawn from one sample of a study of cytomegalovirus exposure and HLA in healthy donors. The data were produced by immunoSEQ multiplex PCR, yet TCRdb's version contains in-frame clones alone and is incomplete. This sample's table reports about 160,000 clones. Sequencing used PBMCs. These receptors were obtained from a young man in good health and CMV-seronegative. Both conserved end residues are part of each CDR3.

v_call cdr3_aa
TRBV2 CASSGAGGEQFF
TRBV5-1 CASSPNRGNYGYTF
TRBV15 CATSRPSGAGLLTGELFF
TRBV5-5 CASSYTVGANYGYTF
TRBV5-1 CASSGSTGTAGELFF
TRBV30 CAYGTSGRLREQFF
TRBV10-3 CAGQQGNTEAFF
TRBV20-1 CSARAGVEQYF
TRBV27 CASSNRLAGGNTDTQYF
TRBV11-2 CASSFAGSLGTGELFF
TRBV18 CASSPYRPPDYEQYF
TRBV10-2 CASSRVAEDYGYTF
TRBV7-9 CASSLGVAGGSQETQYF
TRBV5-8 CASSWAPGDEQFF
TRBV29-1 CSVENSGRVSEQFF
TRBV29-1 CSVEVFRRREAFF
TRBV27 CASSLLWGAEAFF
TRBV29-1 CSVVQGARSGELFF
TRBV11-3 CASSLGGGGRTEAFF
TRBV7-2 CASTVFRGEYNEQFF
TRBV6-5 CASRDTGGVEKLFF
TRBV4-1 CASSQGTGGNEKLFF
TRBV6-4 CASSSGTGGTEAFF
TRBV5-6 CASSPPQRGNYEQYF
TRBV28 CASSFGGDYPIREYF
TRBV6-1 CASSALLGALHQETQYF
TRBV2 CASKTENQPQHF
TRBV5-1 CASSVGQGGYGYTF
TRBV5-1 CASSGLYSTDTQYF
TRBV18 CASSPPGLAGGTDTQYF
TRBV5-4 CASSLRSGGFGNTIYF
TRBV25-1 CASSEDRGFTDAQYF
TRBV9 CASSATGVSTDTQYF
TRBV11-2 CASSLVSAENYEQYF
TRBV15 CATSREGQGVNTEAFF
TRBV7-2 CASSLDRSLEDFF
TRBV19 CASSLGGGGAFF
TRBV2 CASSVSGGSGELFF
TRBV5-6 CASSLRGTEQFF
TRBV9 CASSAGQAINGYTF
TRBV5-1 CASNAGESGYEQYF
TRBV7-2 CASSLVVPGQVGYTIYF